This TCR beta chain is drawn from a study of tumor and adjacent non-tumor tissue in lung cancer. The wider study: There were fewer than 15 adenocarcinoma, 2 squamous cell carcinoma and 1 small cell lung cancer cases. General observations from the study: Higher tumor TCR diversity was associated with shorter survival. Tumor repertoires had a smaller top 100 clone share than normal lung.

Germline CDR1 and CDR2: MNHEY and SVGAGI. There are 15 residues in the CDR3. Trimming cost V 8 bases and J 3 bases, with 17 bases left between them. Turning to this clonotype: What it recognizes is unknown.

Three rounds of nested PCR, following a modified ARM-PCR protocol, produced the TCRbeta library. From the multiplex PCR reads, TCRdb called clonotypes with MiXCR, one entry per CDR3 protein. The top ten clones hold 15% to 20% of a sample with 90,000 to 110,000 distinct CDR3 sequences, about 65% of them seen once. The template was RNA from unsorted bulk tissue. The normal lung tissue was taken more than 3 cm from the tumor edge. The receptor was isolated from a man aged 55 to 70 with non-small cell lung cancer. V gene TRBV6-5 combines with J gene TRBJ2-1; either TRBD1 or TRBD2 may fit D (5 bases each). Sequencing used distant non-tumor lung tissue. CDR3 region: CASAGTRAFYNEQFF. In nucleotides, the CDR3 is TGTGCCAGCGCAGGGACCAGAGCCTTCTACAATGAGCAGTTCTTC.